These 7 T cell receptor beta chains share one sample of origin, sequenced in a study of CD8+CD57+ T cells in acquired aplastic anemia. Genomic DNA served as template for TCR beta VDJ and CDR3 profiling. TCRdb re-derived calls from the reads in MiXCR, one entry per CDR3 protein. The sample shows some 180,000 distinct CDR3 sequences, 46% of them seen only once. Sequencing was done on a sample of sorted CD4+, CD8+, or CD8+CD57+ T cells (not recorded which) from PBMCs. These receptors were collected from a human donor in good health.

This chain uses TRBV7-7 with TRBJ2-1; a weak D match, TRBD2 (6 bases). This CDR3 has 14 residues. Trimming shortened V by 5 bases and J by 8 bases, and 16 bases separated the two germline ends. The germline V gene has CDR1 SSHAT and CDR2 FNYEAQ (reference sequence). The CDR3 DNA follows: TGTGCCAGCAGCCCGGGACTGCTGGTGCATGAGCAGTTCTTC. It yields the protein CASSPGLLVHEQFF.

This rearrangement joins TRBV19 to TRBJ1-5; D possibly corresponds to TRBD1 (6 bases). Germline CDR1 LNHDA, CDR2 SQIVND (reference sequence). V dropped 9 bases and J dropped 3 bases, with 15 bases sitting between them. This CDR3 is 14 amino acids long. As DNA, the CDR3 is TGTGCCAGCGTTACCCAGGGGTCCAATCAGCCCCAGCATTTT. It yields the protein CASVTQGSNQPQHF.

The table lists this clonotype with many counts. The rearrangement links TRBV19 to TRBJ1-4; 10 bases line up with TRBD1. CDR3 length: 14 residues. Germline values: CDR1 LNHDA, CDR2 SQIVND (reference sequence). V dropped 5 bases and J dropped 6; count of bases not matched to a gene: 3. CDR3 region: CASSLDRGDEKLFF. CDR3 coding DNA: TGTGCCAGTAGTTTGGACAGGGGGGATGAAAAACTGTTTTTT. The full variable domain, rest sourced from reference TRBV19 and TRBJ1-4, is DGGITQSPKYLFRKEGQNVTLSCEQNLNHDAMYWYRQDPGQGLRLIYYSQIVNDFQKGDIAEGYSVSREKKESFPLTVTSAQKNPTAFYLCASSLDRGDEKLFFGSGTQLSVL.

This clonotype was seen a few times. This sequence joins TRBV7-3 and TRBJ1-3; D is unresolved. The CDR3 length is 15 residues. Trimming stripped 5 bases from V and 0 bases from J, with 11 bases between. Germline assignment: CDR1 SGHTA and CDR2 FQGTGA. The CDR3 DNA is TGTGCCAGCAGCCGAACGTCCGACTCTGGAAACACCATATATTTT. Amino acids: CASSRTSDSGNTIYF.

The chain couples TRBV25-1 to TRBJ2-3; possibly TRBD2 for D (5 bases). Germline CDR1 and CDR2: MGHDK and SYGVNS. The V end was cut by 3 bases, the J end by 4 bases, with 17 bases between. The CDR3 contains 16 residues. CDR3 sequence (DNA): TGTGCCAGCAGTGACCCCCCGGGGAGACGGGCAGATACGCAGTATTTT. Translation: CASSDPPGRRADTQYF.

The genes are TRBV5-1 and TRBJ2-6; D unresolved. Trimming stripped 4 bases from V and 1 base from J, with 6 bases between. Germline lookup yields CDR1 SGHRS and CDR2 YFSETQ. The CDR3 consists of 14 residues. This CDR3 reads CASSVFSGANVLTF. CDR3 nucleotides: TGCGCCAGCAGCGTCTTTTCTGGGGCCAACGTCCTGACTTTC.

This sequence joins TRBV10-3 and TRBJ1-1, with 7 positions matching TRBD1. The V gene end was trimmed by 6 bases and the J gene end by 3 bases; junction bases not matched to a gene: 4. The germline V gene has CDR1 ENHRY and CDR2 SYGVKD. The CDR3 extends over 13 amino acids. The chain's CDR3 is CAIRGTEDTEAFF. The DNA of the CDR3 is TGTGCCATCAGAGGGACAGAAGACACTGAAGCTTTCTTT.